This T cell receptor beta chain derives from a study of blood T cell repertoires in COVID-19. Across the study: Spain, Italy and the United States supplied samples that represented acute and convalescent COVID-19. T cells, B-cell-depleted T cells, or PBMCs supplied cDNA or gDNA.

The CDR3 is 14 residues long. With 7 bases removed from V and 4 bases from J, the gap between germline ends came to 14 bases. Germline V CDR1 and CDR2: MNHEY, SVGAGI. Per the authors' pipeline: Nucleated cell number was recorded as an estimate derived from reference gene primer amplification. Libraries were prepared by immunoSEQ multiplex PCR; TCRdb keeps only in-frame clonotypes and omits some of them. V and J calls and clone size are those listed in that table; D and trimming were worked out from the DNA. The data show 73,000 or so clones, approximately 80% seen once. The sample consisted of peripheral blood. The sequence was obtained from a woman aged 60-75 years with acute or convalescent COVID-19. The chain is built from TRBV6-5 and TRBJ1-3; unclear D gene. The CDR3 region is CASTLNEKGNTIYF. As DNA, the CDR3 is TGTGCCAGCACCCTAAATGAGAAGGGAAACACCATATATTTT.